This TCR beta chain originates from a study of blood T cell repertoires in COVID-19. In regard to this clone: This same CDR3 is encoded by further DNA sequences in the sample.

Produced via immunoSEQ multiplex PCR; TCRdb's table is partial and in-frame only. The sample comprises 88,000 or so clones, approximately 89% of which are singletons, and less than 2.5% rests with the top ten. The origin of this receptor is a man aged 45 to 65 with acute or convalescent COVID-19. Sequenced material: peripheral blood.

CDR3 amino acids: CASSVGGLAGLTDTQYF. The CDR3 coding sequence is TGTGCCAGCAGCGTAGGGGGGCTAGCGGGGCTCACAGATACGCAGTATTTT. The chain recombines TRBV9 with TRBJ2-3; 9 bases fit TRBD2. The CDR3 consists of 17 residues. With 0 bases clipped from V and 2 bases from J, the junction kept 7 bases outside the gene matches. Germline CDR1 reads SGDLS; CDR2 reads YYNGEE.